The rows below give T cell receptor beta chains drawn from one sample of a study of shared clonotypes between healthy human individuals. Sequencing was performed with immunoSEQ multiplex PCR; in TCRdb, only in-frame clones are kept and a portion is missing. The repertoire holds 800,000 to 950,000 clones, with 96% as singletons. The sample comprised naive CD8+ T cells sorted from blood. The receptors stem from a man younger than 45 in good health. Both conserved end residues are part of each CDR3. A D gene is named only where the DNA matches it firmly. Rows may omit the clone size; those that give it use once, few, many or a size class.

CDR3 protein	CDR3 DNA	clone size	D gene	V gene	J gene
CASSPRLAGVGDTQYF	TGTGCCAGCAGCCCGAGACTAGCGGGAGTGGGAGATACGCAGTATTTT	NA	TRBD2	TRBV7-6	TRBJ2-3
CSVEGLASSYNEQFF	TGCAGCGTTGAGGGACTTGCGAGCTCCTACAATGAGCAGTTCTTC	few	NA	TRBV29-1	TRBJ2-1
CASSLLGGSQPQHF	TGTGCCAGCAGCTTACTGGGGGGAAGTCAGCCCCAGCATTTT	NA	NA	TRBV7-6	TRBJ1-5
CASSLQGAGANVLTF	TGTGCCAGCAGTTTACAGGGGGCTGGGGCCAACGTCCTGACTTTC	NA	TRBD1	TRBV28	TRBJ2-6
CASSQGVSGFYEQYF	TGCGCCAGCAGCCAAGGAGTGTCCGGGTTCTACGAGCAGTACTTC	NA	NA	TRBV4-3	TRBJ2-7
CASSLQGREAFF	TGTGCCAGCAGCTTGCAGGGACGCGAAGCTTTCTTT	NA	NA	TRBV5-6	TRBJ1-1
CASSVLTSGGGFEQFF	TGTGCCAGCAGCGTCCTGACTAGCGGCGGAGGATTTGAGCAGTTCTTC	NA	TRBD2	TRBV7-9	TRBJ2-1
CASSSRDDRDSYNEQFF	TGTGCCAGCAGCTCTAGGGACGACAGGGACTCCTACAATGAGCAGTTCTTC	NA	TRBD1	TRBV11-3	TRBJ2-1
CSVAGTTNTGELFF	TGCAGCGTAGCCGGGACTACAAACACCGGGGAGCTGTTTTTT	NA	TRBD2	TRBV29-1	TRBJ2-2
CATSNELGVYNEQFF	TGTGCCACCAGCAACGAACTAGGTGTATACAATGAGCAGTTCTTC	NA	NA	TRBV15	TRBJ2-1
CASSSGTSGSREQFF	TGTGCCAGCAGTTCAGGGACTAGCGGGAGTCGTGAGCAGTTCTTC	NA	TRBD2	TRBV27	TRBJ2-1
CASSPLETGYDTEAFF	TGTGCCAGTAGTCCGCTTGAGACAGGGTATGACACTGAAGCTTTCTTT	NA	TRBD1	TRBV19	TRBJ1-1
CASHWRYTDTQYF	TGTGCCAGCCACTGGCGGTACACAGATACGCAGTATTTT	NA	NA	TRBV6-6	TRBJ2-3
CASRQQGRGEDTQYF	TGCGCCAGCAGACAACAGGGACGTGGGGAAGATACGCAGTATTTT	NA	NA	TRBV4-1	TRBJ2-3
CASSARTSGIYEQYF	TGTGCCAGCAGTGCAAGGACTAGCGGGATCTACGAGCAGTACTTC	NA	TRBD2	TRBV6-1	TRBJ2-7
CASTRGGSNEQFF	TGTGCCAGCACCCGAGGGGGCTCCAATGAGCAGTTCTTC	NA	TRBD1	TRBV9	TRBJ2-1
CASGAINTGELFF	TGTGCCAGCGGAGCAATTAACACCGGGGAGCTGTTTTTT	NA	NA	TRBV9	TRBJ2-2
CASSLYGGGTQYF	TGTGCCAGCAGTTTGTACGGGGGTGGGACCCAGTACTTC	NA	NA	TRBV27	TRBJ2-5
CASSGQGSYNEQFF	TGTGCCAGCAGCGGACAGGGGTCGTACAATGAGCAGTTCTTC	NA	TRBD1	TRBV27	TRBJ2-1
CASSTYGALTTEAFF	TGTGCCAGCAGCACCTACGGGGCATTGACGACTGAAGCTTTCTTT	NA	NA	TRBV5-5	TRBJ1-1
CASEERGRDTDTQYF	TGTGCCAGCGAGGAGCGGGGCAGGGACACAGATACGCAGTATTTT	once	TRBD2	TRBV27	TRBJ2-3
CASSIGSKAYEQYF	TGTGCCAGTAGTATTGGGAGTAAGGCCTACGAGCAGTACTTC	NA	NA	TRBV19	TRBJ2-7
CASSPTPRGSSYNEQFF	TGTGCCAGCAGCCCTACCCCCCGGGGGAGCTCCTACAATGAGCAGTTCTTC	NA	NA	TRBV7-8	TRBJ2-1
CSVEDLITYEQYF	TGCAGCGTTGAAGACCTCATTACCTACGAGCAGTACTTC	NA	NA	TRBV29-1	TRBJ2-7
CASSPPGRNYEQYF	TGTGCCAGCAGCCCGCCGGGACGAAATTACGAGCAGTACTTC	NA	NA	TRBV7-9	TRBJ2-7
CAKSGLDSYEQYF	TGTGCCAAATCGGGACTAGACTCCTACGAGCAGTACTTC	NA	TRBD2	TRBV2	TRBJ2-7
CASSLTQREAFSYEQYF	TGTGCCAGCAGCTTAACCCAGCGGGAGGCCTTCTCCTACGAGCAGTACTTC	NA	TRBD2	TRBV7-2	TRBJ2-7
CASSQWPRPQEQYF	TGTGCCAGCAGCCAGTGGCCGCGGCCTCAGGAGCAGTACTTC	NA	NA	TRBV14	TRBJ2-7
CASSLDRDYGYTF	TGTGCCAGCAGCCTGGACAGGGATTATGGCTACACCTTC	NA	TRBD1	TRBV7-9	TRBJ1-2
CASSMTDSSYNEQFF	TGTGCCAGTAGCATGACGGACAGCTCCTACAATGAGCAGTTCTTC	few	NA	TRBV19	TRBJ2-1
CASSYSPGSVEKLFF	TGTGCCAGCAGTTATTCCCCAGGGTCGGTTGAAAAACTGTTTTTT	NA	NA	TRBV6-5	TRBJ1-4
CASSWGEGTDTQYF	TGTGCCAGCAGTTGGGGAGAGGGCACAGATACGCAGTATTTT	NA	NA	TRBV6-5	TRBJ2-3
CASSLGDLGAFF	TGCGCCAGCAGCTTGGGGGATTTGGGAGCTTTCTTT	NA	NA	TRBV5-1	TRBJ1-1
CASRHRWTSGRAYNEQFF	TGTGCAAGTCGCCACCGCTGGACTAGCGGGAGGGCATACAATGAGCAGTTCTTC	NA	NA	TRBV12-2	TRBJ2-1
CACRDIWEKLFF	TGTGCCTGCCGGGACATTTGGGAAAAACTGTTTTTT	NA	NA	TRBV6-1	TRBJ1-4
CASSEISAGTGELFF	TGTGCCAGCAGTGAGATTAGCGCGGGCACCGGGGAGCTGTTTTTT	NA	NA	TRBV2	TRBJ2-2
CASSPTTVSRYTDTQYF	TGTGCCAGCAGTCCAACGACTGTGAGTAGGTACACAGATACGCAGTATTTT	NA	NA	TRBV7-8	TRBJ2-3
CSATASLAGRAYTGELFF	TGCAGCGCCACAGCCAGTCTAGCGGGGAGGGCCTACACCGGGGAGCTGTTTTTT	NA	TRBD2	TRBV29-1	TRBJ2-2
CSVDRENTDTQYF	TGCAGCGTTGACCGGGAAAACACAGATACGCAGTATTTT	NA	NA	TRBV29-1	TRBJ2-3
CASSPVTAGLPYNEQFF	TGTGCCAGCAGTCCAGTAACAGCGGGGTTACCCTACAATGAGCAGTTCTTC	NA	TRBD2	TRBV27	TRBJ2-1
CASSSPGTSGRWTDTQYF	TGTGCCAGCAGCTCACCCGGGACTAGCGGGAGGTGGACAGATACGCAGTATTTT	NA	TRBD2	TRBV9	TRBJ2-3
CASSAGLAGSYEQYF	TGTGCCAGCAGCGCCGGACTAGCGGGATCCTACGAGCAGTACTTC	NA	TRBD2	TRBV9	TRBJ2-7
CASSLGGGYTF	TGTGCCAGCAGCTTAGGGGGTGGCTACACCTTC	few	NA	TRBV7-9	TRBJ1-2
CASSNWGASGRAYNEQFF	TGTGCCAGCAGCAATTGGGGGGCTAGCGGGAGAGCGTACAATGAGCAGTTCTTC	NA	TRBD2	TRBV27	TRBJ2-1
CASSSLPLQTTEQFF	TGTGCCAGCAGTTCCCTCCCCTTACAGACAACCGAGCAGTTCTTC	NA	NA	TRBV27	TRBJ2-1
CASRASGSNEQFF	TGTGCCAGCAGGGCTAGCGGGAGTAATGAGCAGTTCTTC	NA	TRBD2	TRBV6-1	TRBJ2-1
CASSKGRAPCGHHEAFF	TGTGCCAGCAGCAAAGGCCGGGCACCATGCGGACATCATGAAGCTTTCTTT	NA	NA	TRBV21-1	TRBJ1-1
CASSESRNTEAFF	TGCGCCAGCAGTGAATCCAGGAACACTGAAGCTTTCTTT	NA	NA	TRBV10-2	TRBJ1-1
CASSLEGEKLFF	TGTGCCAGCAGCCTCGAGGGTGAAAAACTGTTTTTT	NA	NA	TRBV7-6	TRBJ1-4
CSVGQTSSYEQYF	TGCAGCGTTGGACAGACAAGCTCCTACGAGCAGTACTTC	once	NA	TRBV29-1	TRBJ2-7
CASSGTENQPQHF	TGTGCCAGCAGTGGGACAGAAAATCAGCCCCAGCATTTT	few	NA	TRBV2	TRBJ1-5
CASSWEGQDYEQYF	TGTGCCAGCAGTTGGGAGGGACAGGACTACGAGCAGTACTTC	NA	NA	TRBV5-6	TRBJ2-7